These 7 T cell receptor beta chains share one sample of origin, sequenced in a study of OX40 agonist ivuxolimab in advanced cancers. Generated by immunoSEQ multiplex PCR, the TCRdb table keeps only in-frame clones and is missing some. The data show 57,000 or so clones, 91% seen once. The material sequenced was CD4+ or CD8+ T cells sorted from blood, taken in a trial of the OX40 agonist ivuxolimab. The receptors come from an adult with an advanced solid tumor such as melanoma, head and neck, liver or kidney cancer.

The chain employs TRBV7-6 and TRBJ2-7; 11 bases agree with TRBD2. Germline V CDR1 and CDR2: SGHVS, FNYEAQ. The CDR3 loop spans 19 amino acids. J was trimmed by 0 bases and V by 1 base; bases with no gene match: 11. CDR3 coding DNA: TGTGCCAGCAGCTTAGAGCTGGGTAGCGGGAGGGCTAGCTCCTACGAGCAGTACTTC. Its translation is CASSLELGSGRASSYEQYF.

The V gene is TRBV28, the J gene TRBJ2-1, with 7 bases that match TRBD2. The CDR3 length is 15 residues. Germline V gives CDR1 MDHEN, CDR2 SYDVKM. Losses at the gene ends were 6 bases for V and 2 bases for J; bases not matched to a gene: 7. CDR3 amino acids: CASSTPSGPYNEQFF. CDR3 DNA sequence: TGTGCCAGCAGCACTCCTAGCGGACCCTACAATGAGCAGTTCTTC.

The rearrangement uses TRBV28 and TRBJ2-5; TRBD2 might be the D (5 bases). The J call could be wrong; TRBJ2-7 is a better fit for the DNA end. This CDR3 region has 15 residues. Germline V gene sequence: CDR1 MDHEN, CDR2 SYDVKM. In DNA form, the CDR3 reads TGTGCCAGCAGTTTAGGTGGGAGCGTTTCCTACGAGCAGTACTTC. Its protein is CASSLGGSVSYEQYF.

The chain carries TRBV7-9 and TRBJ1-4; D unclear. The germline V and J ends were trimmed by 6 bases and 7 bases, with 15 bases remaining between them. The CDR3 is made up of 14 amino acids. Germline V CDR1 and CDR2: SEHNR, FQNEAQ (reference sequence). In nucleotides, the CDR3 is TGTGCCAGCAGGGGGATAGCCGGAGGTGAAAAACTGTTTTTT. Its protein product is CASRGIAGGEKLFF.

V is TRBV7-9 and J is TRBJ1-6; 9 positions agree with TRBD1. Germline assignment: CDR1 SEHNR and CDR2 FQNEAQ (reference sequence). The V segment lost 4 bases and the J segment 7 bases; nucleotides outside the gene matches: 5. CDR3 size: 15 residues. The CDR3 protein is CASSSGQGRNSPLHF. The DNA for the CDR3 is TGTGCCAGCAGCTCTGGACAGGGGAGAAATTCACCCCTCCACTTT.

The V call is TRBV9, the J call TRBJ2-3; a possible D gene is TRBD2 (6 bases). CDR1 is SGDLS, CDR2 YYNGEE, per germline. The CDR3 has 15 residues. Deletions cut 4 bases from V and 0 bases from J, with 12 bases between. As DNA, the CDR3 is TGTGCCAGCAGCCCCGGGAGATCTAGCACAGATACGCAGTATTTT. As protein: CASSPGRSSTDTQYF.

The rearrangement links TRBV5-6 to TRBJ1-3, with a tentative D call TRBD1 (5 bases). The CDR3 contains 14 residues. Germline CDR1 is SGHDT and CDR2 is YYEEEE. V lost 0 bases, J lost 2 bases, and 6 bases lay in between. The CDR3 loop is CASSLGGTGNTIYF. DNA of the CDR3: TGTGCCAGCAGCTTGGGGGGGACTGGAAACACCATATATTTT. The full variable domain, its missing parts supplied by reference TRBV5-6 and TRBJ1-3, is DAGVTQSPTHLIKTRGQQVTLRCSPKSGHDTVSWYQQALGQGPQFIFQYYEEEERQRGNFPDRFSGHQFPNYSSELNVNALLLGDSALYLCASSLGGTGNTIYFGEGSWLTVV.